The rows below give T cell receptor beta chains drawn from one sample of a study of blood T cell repertoires in COVID-19. Assay used: immunoSEQ multiplex PCR; TCRdb lists only in-frame clones, some missing. Of roughly 67,000 clones in the sample, 85% to 90% are singletons; the top ten hold over 4%. The sample taken for sequencing was peripheral blood. These receptors were taken from a middle-aged man with acute or convalescent COVID-19. Both conserved end residues are part of each CDR3. A D gene is named only where the DNA matches it firmly. Part of the rows lack a size; the others show once, few, many or a class for expanded clones.

d_gene: -; abundance: -; v_gene: TRBV9; j_gene: TRBJ2-3; CDR3aa: CASSVGFMAHTQYF; CDR3nt: TGTGCCAGCAGCGTAGGGTTTATGGCACATACGCAGTATTTT
d_gene: TRBD1; abundance: -; v_gene: TRBV28; j_gene: TRBJ2-7; CDR3aa: CASSLSLKLTGVPRISYEQYF; CDR3nt: TGTGCCAGCAGTTTATCCCTCAAGTTGACAGGGGTCCCTCGGATTTCCTACGAGCAGTACTTC
d_gene: TRBD1; abundance: -; v_gene: TRBV14; j_gene: TRBJ1-2; CDR3aa: CASSQIQGAAYTF; CDR3nt: TGTGCCAGCAGCCAAATACAGGGGGCAGCCTACACCTTC
d_gene: TRBD2; abundance: -; v_gene: TRBV5-1; j_gene: TRBJ2-3; CDR3aa: CASSPGTSGRDTQYF; CDR3nt: TGCGCCAGCAGCCCCGGGACTAGCGGGAGGGATACGCAGTATTTT
d_gene: TRBD2; abundance: -; v_gene: TRBV5-4; j_gene: TRBJ2-7; CDR3aa: CASSPRSTSGGNDEQYF; CDR3nt: TGTGCCAGCAGCCCACGGAGTACTAGCGGGGGGAATGACGAGCAGTACTTC
d_gene: -; abundance: -; v_gene: TRBV7-7; j_gene: TRBJ2-3; CDR3aa: CASSSGTTDTQYF; CDR3nt: TGTGCTAGCAGTTCGGGAACCACAGATACGCAGTATTTT
d_gene: -; abundance: -; v_gene: TRBV5-8; j_gene: TRBJ1-5; CDR3aa: CASSLRGAQHF; CDR3nt: TGTGCCAGCAGCCTACGGGGTGCCCAGCATTTT
d_gene: TRBD1; abundance: few; v_gene: TRBV24-1; j_gene: TRBJ2-1; CDR3aa: CATSSPNAPGQGAFF; CDR3nt: TGTGCCACCAGCAGTCCGAACGCCCCGGGACAGGGTGCGTTCTTC
d_gene: TRBD1; abundance: once; v_gene: TRBV2; j_gene: TRBJ2-6; CDR3aa: CASSSDRASGANVLTF; CDR3nt: TGTGCCAGCAGTAGTGACAGGGCCTCTGGGGCCAACGTCCTGACTTTC
d_gene: -; abundance: -; v_gene: TRBV14; j_gene: TRBJ1-1; CDR3aa: CASSQDAIAEAFF; CDR3nt: TGTGCCAGCAGCCAAGATGCGATCGCGGAAGCTTTCTTT
d_gene: -; abundance: -; v_gene: TRBV21-1; j_gene: TRBJ2-5; CDR3aa: CASSKGVKGRHRETQYF; CDR3nt: TGTGCCAGCAGCAAAGGGGTTAAGGGGCGCCACCGGGAGACCCAGTACTTC
d_gene: TRBD2; abundance: -; v_gene: TRBV13; j_gene: TRBJ2-5; CDR3aa: CASSSGLAGGLETQYF; CDR3nt: TGTGCCAGCAGCTCGGGACTAGCGGGAGGGCTAGAGACCCAGTACTTC
d_gene: TRBD2; abundance: -; v_gene: TRBV15; j_gene: TRBJ2-1; CDR3aa: CATSRSGSSYNEQFF; CDR3nt: TGTGCCACCAGCAGAAGCGGGAGCTCCTACAATGAGCAGTTCTTC
d_gene: -; abundance: -; v_gene: TRBV4-1; j_gene: TRBJ2-7; CDR3aa: CASSPRRGGRQSSYEQYF; CDR3nt: TGCGCCAGCAGCCCCAGGCGTGGTGGCAGACAATCCTCCTACGAGCAGTACTTC
d_gene: TRBD2; abundance: -; v_gene: TRBV3-1/TRBV3-2; j_gene: TRBJ2-1; CDR3aa: CASSARTSGRDDEQFF; CDR3nt: TGTGCCAGCAGCGCCCGGACTAGCGGGAGGGATGATGAGCAGTTCTTC
d_gene: -; abundance: -; v_gene: TRBV10-3; j_gene: TRBJ1-2; CDR3aa: CAISEGSVNYGYTF; CDR3nt: TGTGCCATCAGTGAGGGCAGCGTGAACTATGGCTACACCTTC
d_gene: -; abundance: -; v_gene: TRBV14; j_gene: TRBJ1-1; CDR3aa: CASSHGYPTLEAFF; CDR3nt: TGTGCCAGCAGCCATGGTTATCCGACACTTGAAGCTTTCTTT
d_gene: -; abundance: -; v_gene: TRBV9; j_gene: TRBJ2-1; CDR3aa: CASSAYQAPYNEQFF; CDR3nt: TGTGCCAGCAGCGCCTACCAGGCCCCCTACAATGAGCAGTTCTTC
d_gene: TRBD2; abundance: -; v_gene: TRBV12-3/TRBV12-4; j_gene: TRBJ2-1; CDR3aa: CASSSGGYNEQFF; CDR3nt: TGTGCCAGCAGCTCGGGGGGCTACAATGAGCAGTTCTTC
d_gene: TRBD2; abundance: -; v_gene: TRBV11-3; j_gene: TRBJ2-7; CDR3aa: CASSSWTSGGYEQYF; CDR3nt: TGTGCCAGCAGCTCCTGGACTAGCGGGGGTTACGAGCAGTACTTC
d_gene: -; abundance: once; v_gene: TRBV30; j_gene: TRBJ2-4; CDR3aa: CAWSVLLGIQYF; CDR3nt: TGTGCCTGGAGTGTACTCCTAGGCATTCAGTACTTC
d_gene: -; abundance: once; v_gene: TRBV4-1; j_gene: TRBJ2-1; CDR3aa: CASSQEPIRRGNEQFF; CDR3nt: TGCGCCAGCAGCCAAGAGCCCATTCGCCGCGGCAATGAGCAGTTCTTC
d_gene: -; abundance: once; v_gene: TRBV4-1; j_gene: TRBJ1-1; CDR3aa: CASSQDVGLDVNTEAFF; CDR3nt: TGCGCCAGCAGCCAAGATGTGGGGCTGGATGTGAACACTGAAGCTTTCTTT
d_gene: -; abundance: -; v_gene: TRBV5-4; j_gene: TRBJ2-2; CDR3aa: CASSLGGSPRNTGELFF; CDR3nt: TGTGCCAGCAGCTTGGGAGGGAGCCCACGGAACACCGGGGAGCTGTTTTTT
d_gene: -; abundance: -; v_gene: TRBV28; j_gene: TRBJ1-4; CDR3aa: CASNYMGPTNEKLFF; CDR3nt: TGTGCCAGCAACTACATGGGTCCAACTAATGAAAAACTGTTTTTT
d_gene: -; abundance: few; v_gene: TRBV7-8; j_gene: TRBJ1-1; CDR3aa: CASSSFAGREYTEAFF; CDR3nt: TGTGCCAGCAGCTCCTTCGCCGGGAGGGAGTACACTGAAGCTTTCTTT
d_gene: -; abundance: -; v_gene: TRBV7-8; j_gene: TRBJ1-5; CDR3aa: CASSLAGGRQPQHF; CDR3nt: TGTGCCAGCAGCTTAGCGGGGGGGCGTCAGCCCCAGCATTTT
d_gene: TRBD2; abundance: -; v_gene: TRBV4-1; j_gene: TRBJ2-7; CDR3aa: CASSHQLAGGSYEQYF; CDR3nt: TGCGCCAGCAGCCACCAACTAGCGGGAGGTTCCTACGAGCAGTACTTC